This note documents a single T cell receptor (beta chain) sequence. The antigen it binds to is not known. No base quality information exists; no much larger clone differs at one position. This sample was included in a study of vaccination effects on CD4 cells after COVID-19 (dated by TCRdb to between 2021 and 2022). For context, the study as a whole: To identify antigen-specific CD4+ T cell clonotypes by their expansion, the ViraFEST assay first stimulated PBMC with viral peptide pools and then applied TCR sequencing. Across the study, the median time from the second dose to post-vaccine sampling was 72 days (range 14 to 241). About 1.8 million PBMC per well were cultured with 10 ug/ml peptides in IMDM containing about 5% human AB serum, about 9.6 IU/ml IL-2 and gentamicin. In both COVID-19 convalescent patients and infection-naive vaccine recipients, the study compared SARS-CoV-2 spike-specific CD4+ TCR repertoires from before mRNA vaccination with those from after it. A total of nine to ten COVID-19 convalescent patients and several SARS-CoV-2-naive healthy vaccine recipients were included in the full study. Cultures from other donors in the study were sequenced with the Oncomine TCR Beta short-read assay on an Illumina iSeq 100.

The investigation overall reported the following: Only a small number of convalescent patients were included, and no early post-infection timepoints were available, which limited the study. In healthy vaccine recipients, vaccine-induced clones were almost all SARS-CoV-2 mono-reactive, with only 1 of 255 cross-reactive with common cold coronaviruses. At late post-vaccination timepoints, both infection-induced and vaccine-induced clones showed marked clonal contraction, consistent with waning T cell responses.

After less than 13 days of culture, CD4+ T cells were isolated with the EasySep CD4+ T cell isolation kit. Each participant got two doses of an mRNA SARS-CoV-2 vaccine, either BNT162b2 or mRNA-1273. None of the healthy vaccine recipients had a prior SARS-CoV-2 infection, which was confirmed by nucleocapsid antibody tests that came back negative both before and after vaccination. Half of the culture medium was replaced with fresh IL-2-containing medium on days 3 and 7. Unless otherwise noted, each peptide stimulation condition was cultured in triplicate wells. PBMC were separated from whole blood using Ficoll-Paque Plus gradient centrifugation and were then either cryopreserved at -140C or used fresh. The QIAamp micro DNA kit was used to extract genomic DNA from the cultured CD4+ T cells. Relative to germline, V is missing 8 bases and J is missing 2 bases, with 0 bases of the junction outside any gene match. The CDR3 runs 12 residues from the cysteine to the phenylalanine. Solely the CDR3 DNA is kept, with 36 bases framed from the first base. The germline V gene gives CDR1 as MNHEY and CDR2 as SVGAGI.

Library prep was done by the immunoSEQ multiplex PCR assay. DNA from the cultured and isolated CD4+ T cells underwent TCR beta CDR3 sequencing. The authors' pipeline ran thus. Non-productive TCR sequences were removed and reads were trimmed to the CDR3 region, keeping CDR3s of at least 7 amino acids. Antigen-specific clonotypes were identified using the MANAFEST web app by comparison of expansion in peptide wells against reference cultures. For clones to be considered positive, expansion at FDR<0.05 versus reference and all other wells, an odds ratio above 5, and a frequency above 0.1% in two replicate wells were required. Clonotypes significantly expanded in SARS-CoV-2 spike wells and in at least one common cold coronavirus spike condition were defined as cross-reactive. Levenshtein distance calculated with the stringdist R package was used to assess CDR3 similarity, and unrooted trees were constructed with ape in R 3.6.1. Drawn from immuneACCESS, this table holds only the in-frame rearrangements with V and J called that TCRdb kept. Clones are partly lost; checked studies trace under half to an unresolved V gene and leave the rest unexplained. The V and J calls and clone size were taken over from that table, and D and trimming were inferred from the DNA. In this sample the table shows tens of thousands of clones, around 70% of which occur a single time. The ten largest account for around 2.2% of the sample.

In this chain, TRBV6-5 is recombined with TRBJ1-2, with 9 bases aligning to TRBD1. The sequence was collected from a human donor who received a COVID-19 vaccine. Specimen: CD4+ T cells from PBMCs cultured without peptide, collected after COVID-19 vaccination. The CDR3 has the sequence CASGQGNYGYTF. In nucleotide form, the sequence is TGTGCCAGCGGACAGGGGAACTATGGCTACACCTTC.